The clone carrying this T cell receptor beta chain has a single count. These data belong to a study of shared clonotypes between healthy human individuals. Study information: A couple of women and three men aged 18 to 49 made up the donors. Three plates each covered CD4 naive and memory; CD8 naive two, CD8 memory one.

The germline gives CDR1 SGHAT, CDR2 FQNNGV. V was trimmed by 1 base and J by 4 bases, leaving 13 bases between them. This CDR3 has 15 residues. Terminally differentiated effector memory CD45RA+ cells were left out of the naive CD8 fraction, which was CD45RO-negative and positively selected for CCR7. The assay was immunoSEQ multiplex PCR, and TCRdb's table has in-frame clones only and misses some. Here the sample spans about 590,000 clones, around 95% being singletons. Sequencing used naive CD8+ T cells sorted from blood. V usage is TRBV11-2 and J usage is TRBJ2-5; D is unclear. The sequence was collected from a woman aged 25 to 39 in good health. As DNA, the CDR3 is TGTGCCAGCAGCTTAGGTAGCTCTCCTCGAGAGACCCAGTACTTC. It is translated as CASSLGSSPRETQYF.